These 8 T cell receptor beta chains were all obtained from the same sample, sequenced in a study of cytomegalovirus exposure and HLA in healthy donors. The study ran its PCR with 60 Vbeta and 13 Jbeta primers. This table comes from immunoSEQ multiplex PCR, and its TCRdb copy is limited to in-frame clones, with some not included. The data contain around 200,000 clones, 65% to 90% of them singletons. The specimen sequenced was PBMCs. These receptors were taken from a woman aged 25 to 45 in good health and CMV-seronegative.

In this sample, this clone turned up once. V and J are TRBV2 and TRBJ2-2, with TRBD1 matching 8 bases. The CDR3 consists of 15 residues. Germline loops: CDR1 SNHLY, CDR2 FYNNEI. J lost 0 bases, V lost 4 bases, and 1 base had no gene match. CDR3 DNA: TGTGCCAGCAGTGGGGACAGGACGAACACCGGGGAGCTGTTTTTT. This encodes CASSGDRTNTGELFF. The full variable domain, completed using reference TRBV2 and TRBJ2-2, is EPEVTQTPSHQVTQMGQEVILRCVPISNHLYFYWYRQILGQKVEFLVSFYNNEISEKSEIFDDQFSVERPDGSNFTLKIRSTKLEDSAMYFCASSGDRTNTGELFFGEGSRLTVL.

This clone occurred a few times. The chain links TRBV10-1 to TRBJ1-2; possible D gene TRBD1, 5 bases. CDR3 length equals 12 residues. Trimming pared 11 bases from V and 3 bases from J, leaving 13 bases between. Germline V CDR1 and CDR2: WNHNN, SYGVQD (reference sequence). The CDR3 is CARQGVHYGYTF. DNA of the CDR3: TGCGCCCGCCAAGGGGTCCACTATGGCTACACCTTC.

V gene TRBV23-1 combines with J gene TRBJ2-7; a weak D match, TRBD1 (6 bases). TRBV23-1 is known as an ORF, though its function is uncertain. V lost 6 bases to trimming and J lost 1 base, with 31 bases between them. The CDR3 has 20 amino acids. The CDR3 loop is CASSLGAGANPNAQSYEQYF. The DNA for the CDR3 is TGCGCCAGCAGCCTTGGGGCAGGGGCTAACCCAAATGCACAGTCCTACGAGCAGTACTTC.

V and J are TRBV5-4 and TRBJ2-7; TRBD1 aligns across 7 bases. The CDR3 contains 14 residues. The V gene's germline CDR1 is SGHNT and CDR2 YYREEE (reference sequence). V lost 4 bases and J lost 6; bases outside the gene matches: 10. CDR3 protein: CASSPGQRVLEQYF. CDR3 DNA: TGTGCCAGCAGCCCGGGACAGAGGGTCCTCGAGCAGTACTTC.

CDR3 in amino acids: CASTRGLGTDTQYF. The CDR3, as DNA: TGTGCCAGCACTAGGGGCTTAGGCACAGATACGCAGTATTTT. This chain connects TRBV7-9 to TRBJ2-3, with a possible D match to TRBD1 (5 bases). The V gene lost 7 bases and the J gene lost 1 base, with 12 bases spanning the gap. The CDR3 covers 14 residues. In germline, CDR1 is SEHNR, CDR2 FQNEAQ (reference sequence). The variable domain in full, with the rest retrieved from reference TRBV7-9 and TRBJ2-3, is DTGVSQNPRHKITKRGQNVTFRCDPISEHNRLYWYRQTLGQGPEFLTYFQNEAQLEKSRLLSDRFSAERPKGSFSTLEIQRTEQGDSAMYLCASTRGLGTDTQYFGPGTRLTVL.

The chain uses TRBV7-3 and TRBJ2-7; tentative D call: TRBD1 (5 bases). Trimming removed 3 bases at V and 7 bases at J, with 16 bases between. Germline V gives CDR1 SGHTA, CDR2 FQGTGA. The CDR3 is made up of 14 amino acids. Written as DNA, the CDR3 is TGTGCCAGCAGCTTCGATGCAGGGCCTGGGGAGCAGTACTTC. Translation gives CASSFDAGPGEQYF.

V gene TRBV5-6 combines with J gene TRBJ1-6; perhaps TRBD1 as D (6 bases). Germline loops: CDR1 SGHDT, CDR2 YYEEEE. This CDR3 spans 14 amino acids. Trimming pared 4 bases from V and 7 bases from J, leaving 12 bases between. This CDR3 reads CASSAGGANSPLHF. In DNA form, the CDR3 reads TGTGCCAGCAGCGCTGGGGGGGCCAATTCACCCCTCCACTTT. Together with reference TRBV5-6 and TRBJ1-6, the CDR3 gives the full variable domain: DAGVTQSPTHLIKTRGQQVTLRCSPKSGHDTVSWYQQALGQGPQFIFQYYEEEERQRGNFPDRFSGHQFPNYSSELNVNALLLGDSALYLCASSAGGANSPLHFGNGTRLTVT.

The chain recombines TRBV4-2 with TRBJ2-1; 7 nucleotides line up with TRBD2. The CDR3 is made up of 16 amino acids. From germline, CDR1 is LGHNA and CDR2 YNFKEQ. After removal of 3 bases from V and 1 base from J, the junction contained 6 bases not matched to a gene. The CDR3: CASSQIAGVSYNEQFF. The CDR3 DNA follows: TGTGCCAGCAGCCAGATAGCGGGTGTGTCCTACAATGAGCAGTTCTTC.